Shown below are 10 T cell receptor beta chains from a single sample sequenced in a study of blood T cell repertoires in COVID-19. Clones were read by immunoSEQ multiplex PCR, and TCRdb kept only the in-frame ones, dropping some. Of 200,000 to 250,000 clones detected, around 88% appear once; the ten largest clones hold about 6%. Input material: peripheral blood. All receptors come from a woman older than 75 with COVID-19, enrolled during active disease.

This rearrangement joins TRBV3-1 (or the pseudogene TRBV3-2) to TRBJ1-5; 10 nucleotides agree with TRBD1. J was trimmed by 4 bases and V by 4 bases; bases with no gene match: 13. This CDR3 is 18 amino acids long. Germline assignment: CDR1 LGHDT and CDR2 YNNKEL (reference sequence). CDR3 DNA sequence: TGTGCCAGCAGCCGCCCAGAGGGAGGGACAGGGGCAAATCAGCCCCAGCATTTT. This sequence encodes CASSRPEGGTGANQPQHF.

The chain employs TRBV19 and TRBJ1-3; D might be TRBD1 (5 bases). Germline V gives CDR1 LNHDA, CDR2 SQIVND (reference sequence). CDR3 length: 14 residues. Trimming cost V 5 bases and J 2 bases, with 10 bases left between them. The CDR3 nucleotides read TGTGCCAGTAGTGGTTCAGGGACTGGAAACACCATATATTTT. Its protein is CASSGSGTGNTIYF.

The genes are TRBV28 and TRBJ2-5, with TRBD2 matching over 8 bases. CDR3 length: 15 amino acids. The trim removed 6 bases at V and 5 bases at J, leaving 11 bases unmatched. Germline loops: CDR1 MDHEN, CDR2 SYDVKM. CDR3 in amino acids: CASRTTGTRRETQYF. In DNA form, the CDR3 reads TGTGCCAGCAGAACTACCGGGACTAGGAGGGAGACCCAGTACTTC. Full variable domain (remainder filled in from reference TRBV28 and TRBJ2-5): DVKVTQSSRYLVKRTGEKVFLECVQDMDHENMFWYRQDPGLGLRLIYFSYDVKMKEKGDIPEGYSVSREKKERFSLILESASTNQTSMYLCASRTTGTRRETQYFGPGTRLLVL.

The CDR3 protein is CASSEGQGYGYTF. The CDR3 DNA sequence: TGCGCCAGCAGCGAGGGACAGGGGTATGGCTACACCTTC. The rearrangement uses TRBV5-1 and TRBJ1-2; 10 nucleotides match TRBD1. V shed 4 bases, J shed 5 bases, and the junction held 2 bases outside the gene matches. CDR1 is SGHRS and CDR2 is YFSETQ in the germline V gene. This CDR3 is built from 13 residues.

For this clone: Its ends do not fully match the called genes, so a read error is possible. This chain joins TRBV7-7 and TRBJ2-1; TRBD2 matches at 10 bases. This CDR3 contains 15 residues. The germline CDR1 and CDR2 sequences are SSHAT and FNYEAQ (reference sequence). CDR3 amino acids: CASSLTSGDYNEQFF. The CDR3 DNA follows: TGTGCTAGCAGCCTAACTAGCGGGGATTACAATGAGCAGTTCTTC.

This clone was seen only a few times. V and J are TRBV3-1 (or the pseudogene TRBV3-2) and TRBJ1-3; a weak D match, TRBD1 (5 bases). Trimming cost V 4 bases and J 1 base, with 17 bases left between them. Germline V gene data show CDR1 as LGHDT and CDR2 as YNNKEL (reference sequence). The CDR3 is made up of 17 amino acids. CDR3 amino acids: CASSRGVGVLSGNTIYF. The CDR3 region has the DNA TGTGCCAGCAGCCGGGGGGTGGGAGTCCTTTCTGGAAACACCATATATTTT.

The chain is built from TRBV27 and TRBJ1-3; perhaps TRBD1 as D (6 bases). Trimming removed 4 bases from V and 1 base from J, with 14 bases in between. The CDR3 spans 16 residues. Germline-derived CDR1 and CDR2 are MNHEY and SMNVEV (reference sequence). The CDR3 is CASSSRQELSGNTIYF. Here the CDR3 DNA reads TGTGCCAGCAGTTCGCGACAGGAATTGTCTGGAAACACCATATATTTT.

This chain uses TRBV6-1 with TRBJ2-7; TRBD1 might be the D (5 bases). Germline assignment: CDR1 MNHNS and CDR2 SASEGT. This CDR3 comprises 15 residues. V was cut by 0 bases and J by 3 bases, with 12 bases left in between. CDR3 amino acids: CASSEAPRVGYEQYF. The CDR3 bases are TGTGCCAGCAGTGAAGCGCCCAGGGTCGGCTACGAGCAGTACTTC.

The rearrangement uses TRBV7-2 and TRBJ2-3; D unresolved. Germline V gives CDR1 SGHTA, CDR2 FQGNSA. The germline V and J ends were trimmed by 6 bases and 4 bases, with 14 bases remaining between them. The CDR3 is 14 amino acids. The CDR3, as DNA: TGTGCCAGCAGTCCAAGCGTGTCGGCAGATACGCAGTATTTT. It specifies CASSPSVSADTQYF. Based on the CDR3 plus reference TRBV7-2 and TRBJ2-3, the full variable domain is GAGVSQSPSNKVTEKGKDVELRCDPISGHTALYWYRQSLGQGLEFLIYFQGNSAPDKSGLPSDRFSAERTGGSVSTLTIQRTQQEDSAVYLCASSPSVSADTQYFGPGTRLTVL.

The sample holds one count of this clone. V and J are TRBV28 and TRBJ1-3; the D gene is possibly TRBD1 (5 bases). This CDR3 spans 15 amino acids. Trimming shortened V by 5 bases and J by 0 bases, and 11 bases separated the two germline ends. The germline V gene encodes CDR1 MDHEN and CDR2 SYDVKM. The CDR3 reads CASSTGYFSGNTIYF. In DNA form, the CDR3 reads TGTGCCAGCAGTACAGGATACTTCTCTGGAAACACCATATATTTT.